The 9 T cell receptor beta chains given below trace back to one sample, sequenced in a study of immune evolution from preneoplasia to lung adenocarcinoma. Libraries were prepared by immunoSEQ multiplex PCR; TCRdb keeps only in-frame clonotypes and omits some of them. The table shows about 14,000 clones, with around 80% occurring only once. Sequencing was done on a sample of FFPE minimally invasive lung adenocarcinoma tissue. These receptors were taken from a person between 65 and 79 years old with lung adenocarcinoma.

CDR3 bases: TGTGCCAGCAGCGTAGGAATAGGGAACTATGGCTACACCTTC. Translating gives CASSVGIGNYGYTF. The rearrangement joins TRBV9 to TRBJ1-2; D is unresolved. With 0 bases removed from V and 2 bases from J, the gap between germline ends came to 8 bases. Germline values: CDR1 SGDLS, CDR2 YYNGEE. The CDR3 loop spans 14 amino acids.

The rearrangement uses TRBV5-4 and TRBJ1-4; a possible D gene is TRBD1 (6 bases). Trimming stripped 0 bases from V and 5 bases from J, with 8 bases between. Germline assignment: CDR1 SGHNT and CDR2 YYREEE (reference sequence). CDR3 size: 14 residues. The CDR3 DNA follows: TGTGCCAGCAGCTTGGCAGGGGTGAATGAAAAACTGTTTTTT. It specifies CASSLAGVNEKLFF. Full variable domain (rest looked up from reference TRBV5-4 and TRBJ1-4): ETGVTQSPTHLIKTRGQQVTLRCSSQSGHNTVSWYQQALGQGPQFIFQYYREEENGRGNFPPRFSGLQFPNYSSELNVNALELDDSALYLCASSLAGVNEKLFFGSGTQLSVL.

The CDR3 DNA sequence: TGTGCCAGCAGTTTTCAGGTACCAACAGATACGCAGTATTTT. It is translated as CASSFQVPTDTQYF. This chain connects TRBV27 to TRBJ2-3; no clear D. CDR1 and CDR2 (germline): MNHEY, SMNVEV (reference sequence). This CDR3 spans 14 amino acids. V lost 3 bases and J 3 bases, leaving 10 bases between the germline ends.

This clone was detected only once. The chain carries TRBV30 and TRBJ1-3; D gene unclear. This CDR3 spans 14 amino acids. V was shortened by 0 bases and J by 0 bases, with 6 bases between the two germline ends. The germline gives CDR1 GTSNPN, CDR2 SVGIG (reference sequence). The DNA for the CDR3 is TGTGCCTGGAGTGTATCCTTCTCTGGAAACACCATATATTTT. Translated, it gives CAWSVSFSGNTIYF.

The chain carries TRBV9 and TRBJ1-1; D remains ambiguous. The V end was cut by 0 bases, the J end by 1 base, with 4 bases between. From germline, CDR1 is SGDLS and CDR2 YYNGEE. This CDR3 has 13 amino acids. The CDR3 is CASSVGPNTEAFF. For the CDR3, the DNA is TGTGCCAGCAGCGTAGGGCCGAACACTGAAGCTTTCTTT.

This chain connects TRBV19 to TRBJ1-1, with D possibly being TRBD1 (6 bases). This CDR3 has 12 amino acids. In germline, CDR1 is LNHDA, CDR2 SQIVND (reference sequence). Trimming stripped 9 bases from V and 5 bases from J, with 13 bases between. CDR3 sequence reads: CASLGQGTEAFF. The CDR3 DNA reads as TGTGCCAGCCTCGGCCAGGGGACTGAAGCTTTCTTT.

The gene calls are TRBV5-4 and TRBJ1-5, with D perhaps TRBD1 (6 bases). In germline, CDR1 is SGHNT, CDR2 YYREEE (reference sequence). V was pared by 0 bases and J by 4 bases, with 17 bases between. This CDR3 is 17 amino acids long. CDR3 loop: CASSLGVPTTGNQPQHF. CDR3 nucleotide sequence: TGTGCCAGCAGCTTGGGGGTACCGACTACAGGGAATCAGCCCCAGCATTTT.

The chain links TRBV6-1 to TRBJ1-2; D not resolved. Germline CDR1 and CDR2: MNHNS and SASEGT. The CDR3 is made up of 15 amino acids. Trimming took off 2 bases at V and 4 bases at J, with 14 bases between the two ends. The CDR3, as DNA: TGTGCCAGCAGTGAAATGGGGAAGCGAGGCTATGGCTACACCTTC. It codes for CASSEMGKRGYGYTF.

This clone has more than one count but fewer than ten. Other DNA sequences in this specimen translate into the identical CDR3. V is TRBV6-5 and J is TRBJ1-1; TRBD1 matches at 8 bases. The CDR3 has 13 amino acids. V gave up 5 bases and J gave up 6 bases; unmatched junction bases: 5. Germline lookup yields CDR1 MNHEY and CDR2 SVGAGI. CDR3 sequence reads: CASSPGQVSEAFF. DNA for the CDR3: TGTGCCAGCAGTCCGGGACAGGTCTCTGAAGCTTTCTTT.